The 5 T cell receptor beta chains below all came from one sample that was sequenced in a study of OX40 agonist ivuxolimab in advanced cancers. Generated by immunoSEQ multiplex PCR, the TCRdb table keeps only in-frame clones and is missing some. Among over 65,000 clones listed, just under 95% were seen once. The source was CD4+ or CD8+ T cells sorted from blood, collected in a trial of the OX40 agonist ivuxolimab. Every receptor here comes from an adult with an advanced solid tumor such as melanoma, head and neck, liver or kidney cancer.

The gene calls are TRBV4-3 and TRBJ1-5; 10 nucleotides agree with TRBD1. CDR1 and CDR2 from the germline V gene are LGHNA and YSLEER. V trimming: 1 base; J trimming: 4 bases; junction bases outside the gene matches: 1. The CDR3 length is 15 residues. The CDR3 nucleotides are TGCGCCAGCAGCCAAGGGACAGGGGGAAATCAGCCCCAGCATTTT. As protein: CASSQGTGGNQPQHF.

CDR3 amino acids: CASSLAQPKTYEQYF. The CDR3, as DNA: TGTGCCAGCAGTTTAGCACAGCCGAAAACCTACGAGCAGTACTTC. This chain connects TRBV6-6 to TRBJ2-7; D not resolved. Trimming left V 4 bases short and J 2 bases short, with 15 bases between. The CDR3 totals 15 residues. Germline V gene data show CDR1 as MNHNY and CDR2 as SVGAGI (reference sequence).

This chain joins TRBV27 and TRBJ2-7; D is unresolved. Germline CDR1 is MNHEY and CDR2 is SMNVEV (reference sequence). The CDR3 runs 17 residues. Trimming took off 3 bases at V and 0 bases at J, with 18 bases between the two ends. This CDR3 is CASSFGSLPPNSYEQYF. DNA of the CDR3: TGTGCCAGCAGTTTTGGCAGCCTACCACCCAACTCCTACGAGCAGTACTTC.

The CDR3 reads CASSPVGVYGNTIYF. The CDR3 DNA sequence: TGTGCCAGCAGCCCCGTAGGAGTTTATGGAAACACCATATATTTT. The gene calls are TRBV7-8 and TRBJ1-3; D is ambiguous. This CDR3 region has 15 residues. V was clipped by 5 bases and J by 3 bases, with 14 bases between them. Germline V CDR1 and CDR2: SGHVS, FQNEAQ.

The chain couples TRBV6-5 to TRBJ2-2; 8 bases are shared with TRBD1. The germline CDR1 and CDR2 sequences are MNHEY and SVGAGI. The V gene end was trimmed by 8 bases and the J gene end by 4 bases; junction bases not matched to a gene: 6. This CDR3 has 14 residues. CDR3 bases: TGTGCCAGCGGGCAGGGGGCTGGCACCGGGGAGCTGTTTTTT. It yields the protein CASGQGAGTGELFF.